Listed here is a single T cell receptor beta chain. The data derive from a study of blood T cell repertoires in COVID-19. The table came from immunoSEQ multiplex PCR; TCRdb's copy has only in-frame clones and leaves some out. This sample has around 260,000 clones; 87% occur once, and the top ten carry about 1.6%. Sample: peripheral blood. This sequence was found in a woman aged 40 to 50 who had recovered from COVID-19.

This chain's CDR3 is CAISYKPDGHLSYEQYF. The CDR3 DNA reads TGTGCCATCAGTTATAAGCCGGACGGACATCTTTCCTACGAGCAGTACTTC. J is TRBJ2-7 and V is TRBV10-3; D is possibly TRBD1 (5 bases). The ends were cut back, 5 bases at V and 1 base at J, with 21 bases in the middle. The CDR3 contains 17 residues. Germline assignment: CDR1 ENHRY and CDR2 SYGVKD.